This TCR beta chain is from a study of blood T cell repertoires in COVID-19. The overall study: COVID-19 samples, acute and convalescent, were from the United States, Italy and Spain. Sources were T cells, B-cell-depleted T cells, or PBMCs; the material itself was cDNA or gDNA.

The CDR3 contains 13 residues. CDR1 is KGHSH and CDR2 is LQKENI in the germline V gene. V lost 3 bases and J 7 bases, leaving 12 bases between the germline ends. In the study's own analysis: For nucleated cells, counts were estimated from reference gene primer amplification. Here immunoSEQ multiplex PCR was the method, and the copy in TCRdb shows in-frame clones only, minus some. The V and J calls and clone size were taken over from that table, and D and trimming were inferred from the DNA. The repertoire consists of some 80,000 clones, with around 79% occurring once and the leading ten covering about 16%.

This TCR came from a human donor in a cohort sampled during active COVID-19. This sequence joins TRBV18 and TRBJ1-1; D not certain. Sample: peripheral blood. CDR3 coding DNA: TGTGCCAGCTCACCGGAGGCAGGCCTTGAAGCTTTCTTT. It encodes CASSPEAGLEAFF.